Below are 23 T cell receptor beta chains sequenced from a single sample in a study of radiation and T cells in renal cell carcinoma (dated by TCRdb to between 2020 and 2021). Libraries were made using the immunoSEQ multiplex PCR assay. Not all clones reach the TCRdb copy of this immuneACCESS table, which keeps in-frame sequences only. Checked studies attribute under half of the gap to unresolved V genes and leave the rest unexplained. The sample includes fewer than 80,000 clones, with less than 85% observed a single time. The top ten hold 2% to 3% of the sample. This sample's time point label indicates: blood 4 weeks post-SBRT, at nephrectomy. Reading the label with the study, this specimen's treatment or condition is: 15 Gy SBRT to primary tumor, nephrectomy 4 weeks later. The sample was blood, taken from a patient whose treatment included radiotherapy and nephrectomy. The receptor source for this set is a woman aged 60 to 75 with renal cell carcinoma.

The chain couples TRBV10-3 to TRBJ2-3; tentatively, D is TRBD2 (6 bases). Germline lookup yields CDR1 ENHRY and CDR2 SYGVKD. Trimming stripped 5 bases from V and 0 bases from J, with 12 bases between. This CDR3 has 15 residues. CDR3 coding DNA: TGTGCCATCAGTAATAAGCGGGCTAGCACAGATACGCAGTATTTT. It encodes CAISNKRASTDTQYF.

This clone showed up just a few times. The CDR3 coding sequence is TGCGCCAGCCGAACCCAGGGGGCTACGGGTCAGCAGTTCTTC. This translates into CASRTQGATGQQFF. The chain links TRBV4-1 to TRBJ2-1; 8 bases line up with TRBD1. V trimming: 8 bases; J trimming: 11 bases; junction bases outside the gene matches: 14. Germline V lookup: CDR1 MGHRA, CDR2 YSYEKL. The CDR3 runs 14 residues.

The J gene is TRBJ1-5, the V gene TRBV19, with a possible D match to TRBD1 (5 bases). The CDR3 has 14 amino acids. The V end lost 8 bases, the J end lost 7 bases, and 18 bases lay between the germline ends. CDR1 is LNHDA, CDR2 SQIVND, per germline (reference sequence). The CDR3 protein is CASSSAGIGQPQHF. As DNA, the CDR3 is TGTGCCAGTTCCTCTGCAGGGATCGGCCAGCCCCAGCATTTT.

The chain joins TRBV29-1 to TRBJ1-2; D is unresolved. CDR1 and CDR2 (germline): SQVTM, ANQGSEA. The CDR3 loop spans 12 amino acids. The ends were cut back, 0 bases at V and 5 bases at J, with 7 bases in the middle. The CDR3, as DNA: TGCAGCGTTGAAGACAGAGGGTATGGCTACACCTTC. Encoded protein: CSVEDRGYGYTF.

The chain couples TRBV7-2 to TRBJ2-7; D is unresolved. Germline CDR1 SGHTA, CDR2 FQGNSA. This CDR3 is built from 14 residues. V was shortened by 5 bases and J by 0 bases, with 11 bases between the two germline ends. The CDR3 protein is CASSPTYVSYEQYF. The CDR3 DNA reads TGTGCCAGCAGCCCCACCTACGTCTCCTACGAGCAGTACTTC. Full variable domain (rest looked up from reference TRBV7-2 and TRBJ2-7): GAGVSQSPSNKVTEKGKDVELRCDPISGHTALYWYRQSLGQGLEFLIYFQGNSAPDKSGLPSDRFSAERTGGSVSTLTIQRTQQEDSAVYLCASSPTYVSYEQYFGPGTRLTVT.

This clone was seen a handful of times. The rearrangement uses TRBV7-9 and TRBJ2-7; the match to TRBD1 covers 7 bases. The V gene's germline CDR1 is SEHNR and CDR2 FQNEAQ (reference sequence). V was clipped by 5 bases and J by 5 bases; unmatched bases: 9. The CDR3 runs 14 residues. The CDR3 reads CASSQQGPRDEQYF. The DNA for the CDR3 is TGTGCCAGCAGCCAACAGGGGCCTCGAGACGAGCAGTACTTC. The full variable domain, in which reference TRBV7-9 and TRBJ2-7 provide the parts outside the CDR3, is DTGVSQNPRHKITKRGQNVTFRCDPISEHNRLYWYRQTLGQGPEFLTYFQNEAQLEKSRLLSDRFSAERPKGSFSTLEIQRTEQGDSAMYLCASSQQGPRDEQYFGPGTRLTVT.

This chain joins TRBV7-8 and TRBJ2-2, with 9 bases identical to TRBD2. The J segment lost 2 bases and the V segment lost 4 bases, leaving 5 bases of the junction unmatched. The CDR3 length is 16 residues. CDR1 and CDR2 (germline): SGHVS, FQNEAQ. CDR3 nucleotides: TGTGCCAGCAGCTCTCTTAGCGGGAGCAACACCGGGGAGCTGTTTTTT. It codes for CASSSLSGSNTGELFF.

V usage is TRBV25-1 and J usage is TRBJ2-1; D ambiguous. Looked up from germline, CDR1 is MGHDK and CDR2 is SYGVNS. This CDR3 is built from 17 residues. The V end was cut by 2 bases, the J end by 4 bases, with 18 bases between. The CDR3 DNA reads TGTGCCAGCAGTGAAGATCGGACCTCCGTACCTTACAATGAGCAGTTCTTC. It encodes CASSEDRTSVPYNEQFF.

This clone was counted a single time. The chain combines TRBV5-4 with TRBJ1-1; D not resolved. V was pared by 0 bases and J by 6 bases, with 9 bases between. The CDR3 length is 13 residues. Looked up from germline, CDR1 is SGHNT and CDR2 is YYREEE (reference sequence). The CDR3, as DNA: TGTGCCAGCAGCTTGGGTTCTGACTCTGAAGCTTTCTTT. Translated, it gives CASSLGSDSEAFF.

The CDR3, as DNA: TGCGCCAGCAGCCAAGATCGGGGGGCTAGCACAGATACGCAGTATTTT. This codes for CASSQDRGASTDTQYF. The genes are TRBV4-3 and TRBJ2-3; possibly TRBD2 for D (7 bases). V shed 0 bases and J shed 0 bases, with 10 bases lying between them. Germline V gene sequence: CDR1 LGHNA, CDR2 YSLEER. This CDR3 has 16 amino acids.

CDR3 DNA sequence: TGTGCCAGCAGTTTATCGGGGCATGGAACTAATGAAAAACTGTTTTTT. Amino acid sequence: CASSLSGHGTNEKLFF. The genes are TRBV28 and TRBJ1-4; possibly TRBD1 for D (5 bases). Germline values: CDR1 MDHEN, CDR2 SYDVKM. The CDR3 extends over 16 amino acids. The V end lost 1 base, the J end lost 1 base, and 10 bases lay between the germline ends.

This chain links TRBV5-8 with TRBJ2-7; 7 nucleotides match TRBD1. Per germline, CDR1 SGHTS and CDR2 YDEGEE. This CDR3 spans 15 amino acids. The trim removed 3 bases at V and 3 bases at J, leaving 9 bases unmatched. CDR3: CASSSTGSGFYEQYF. CDR3 coding DNA: TGTGCCAGCAGCTCGACAGGGTCCGGTTTCTACGAGCAGTACTTC.

The CDR3 spells CASSFLTGDSPTYEQYF. CDR3 bases: TGTGCCAGCAGCTTCCTGACAGGGGATTCGCCTACCTACGAGCAGTACTTC. The chain couples TRBV7-2 to TRBJ2-7; TRBD1 matches at 8 bases. CDR3 length: 17 amino acids. Per germline, CDR1 SGHTA and CDR2 FQGNSA. J gave up 2 bases and V 3 bases, and 12 bases lay outside the gene matches.

This clone was recorded only once. The rearrangement joins TRBV10-1 to TRBJ1-3; D ambiguous. Trimming pared 2 bases from V and 0 bases from J, leaving 8 bases between. Germline-derived CDR1 and CDR2 are WNHNN and SYGVQD (reference sequence). The CDR3 runs to 15 residues. The CDR3 DNA reads as TGCGCCAGCAGTGAGGGATTGACCTCTGGAAACACCATATATTTT. Translation gives CASSEGLTSGNTIYF.

The CDR3 region has the DNA TGTGCCAGCAGTGGGGACAGGGTAAACGAAAAACTGTTTTTT. Its protein is CASSGDRVNEKLFF. This rearrangement joins TRBV6-1 to TRBJ1-4; 9 bases agree with TRBD1. V trimming: 4 bases; J trimming: 8 bases; junction bases outside the gene matches: 5. The CDR3 loop spans 14 amino acids. From germline, CDR1 is MNHNS and CDR2 SASEGT.

The V gene is TRBV27, the J gene TRBJ2-4; D remains unclear. V lost 3 bases to trimming and J lost 3 bases, with 12 bases between them. Per the germline V gene, CDR1 is MNHEY and CDR2 is SMNVEV (reference sequence). CDR3 length: 15 amino acids. The CDR3 is CASSFTDRYKNIQYF. CDR3 DNA: TGTGCCAGCAGTTTTACGGACCGATACAAAAACATTCAGTACTTC.

The rearrangement uses TRBV5-1 and TRBJ1-1, with 8 bases fitting TRBD1. The CDR3 contains 15 residues. Germline V gene data show CDR1 as SGHRS and CDR2 as YFSETQ. The V and J ends lost 4 bases and 1 base, in that order; junction bases with no gene match: 6. In DNA, the CDR3 is TGCGCCAGCAGCCAGTCCGGGACAGGGAACACTGAAGCTTTCTTT. Translation: CASSQSGTGNTEAFF.

This chain connects TRBV28 to TRBJ1-2; 9 positions match TRBD1. After removal of 6 bases from V and 7 bases from J, the junction contained 6 bases not matched to a gene. This CDR3 contains 13 residues. In germline, CDR1 is MDHEN, CDR2 SYDVKM. The CDR3 region is CASRVQGATGYTF. Here the CDR3 DNA reads TGTGCCAGCAGGGTACAGGGGGCCACTGGCTACACCTTC.

The gene calls are TRBV28 and TRBJ2-7; no definite D call. The CDR3 loop spans 12 amino acids. V lost 5 bases, J lost 3 bases, and 8 bases lay in between. Germline CDR1 MDHEN, CDR2 SYDVKM. In DNA, the CDR3 is TGTGCCAGCAGTCCCCAGTTCTACGAGCAGTACTTC. Amino acids: CASSPQFYEQYF.

The chain is built from TRBV30 and TRBJ2-5; no firm D call. The germline V gene has CDR1 GTSNPN and CDR2 SVGIG (reference sequence). The CDR3 is 14 residues long. With 2 bases removed from V and 1 base from J, the gap between germline ends came to 11 bases. CDR3: CAWSRGQPQETQYF. The DNA of the CDR3 is TGTGCCTGGAGTCGTGGCCAGCCCCAAGAGACCCAGTACTTC.

The CDR3 sequence is CASSERRAGLGAEAFF. DNA of the CDR3: TGTGCCAGCAGTGAAAGGCGTGCCGGGTTGGGGGCTGAAGCTTTCTTT. This rearrangement joins TRBV2 to TRBJ1-1; tentative D call: TRBD1 (5 bases). Trimming took 2 bases from V and 6 from J, leaving 19 bases between them. The CDR3 has 16 amino acids. CDR1 and CDR2 from the germline V gene are SNHLY and FYNNEI.

The V and J genes are TRBV21-1 and TRBJ2-3; the D call of TRBD2 is as the table states it, not checked on the DNA. TRBV21-1 is annotated as a pseudogene. The CDR3 has 15 residues. CDR3 nucleotide sequence: TGTGCCAGCTACGTGGGGGGGGCTAGCACAGATACGCAGTATTTT. It is translated as CASYVGGASTDTQYF.

The chain uses TRBV28 and TRBJ1-2; 7 bases fit TRBD1. The CDR3 has 14 residues. Germline V lookup: CDR1 MDHEN, CDR2 SYDVKM. With V trimmed by 5 bases and J by 2 bases, 5 bases remained unmatched. The DNA of the CDR3 is TGTGCCAGCAGTGCGGGACAGCTAAACTATGGCTACACCTTC. Translation gives CASSAGQLNYGYTF.